The 25 T cell receptor beta chains below come from one sample, sequenced in a study of CD8 T cells in ankylosing spondylitis. Study findings and constraints: A TCR beta motif made of fewer than ten highly homologous variants seemed typical of ankylosing spondylitis blood.

Antigens of these TCRs are unknown. TCRdb re-derived calls from the 5' RACE reads in MiXCR, one entry per CDR3 protein. The sample lists about 390,000 distinct CDR3 sequences; approximately 20% were seen once. Sequences were obtained from blood, either unsorted or a sorted T cell fraction (not recorded which). The receptors shown here come from a male donor with ankylosing spondylitis.

V usage is TRBV18 and J usage is TRBJ2-3; tentative D call: TRBD1 (5 bases). The germline V and J ends were trimmed by 8 bases and 6 bases, with 9 bases remaining between them. The CDR3 contains 11 residues. CDR1 KGHSH and CDR2 LQKENI come from the germline V gene. The CDR3 here is CASPGSDTQYF. DNA of the CDR3: TGTGCCAGCCCAGGGTCGGATACGCAGTATTTT. The variable domain in full, with the rest retrieved from reference TRBV18 and TRBJ2-3, is NAGVMQNPRHLVRRRGQEARLRCSPMKGHSHVYWYRQLPEEGLKFMVYLQKENIIDESGMPKERFSAEFPKEGPSILRIQQVVRGDSAAYFCASPGSDTQYFGPGTRLTVL.

V is TRBV5-1 and J is TRBJ2-3; 7 bases are a match to TRBD2. The V gene's germline CDR1 is SGHRS and CDR2 YFSETQ. After removal of 0 bases from V and 4 bases from J, the junction contained 5 bases not matched to a gene. The CDR3 loop spans 15 amino acids. The CDR3 region is CASSLVLANADTQYF. The CDR3 coding sequence is TGCGCCAGCAGCTTGGTACTAGCGAATGCAGATACGCAGTATTTT.

This clonotype was seen a handful of times. The gene calls are TRBV4-2 and TRBJ2-1; no clear D gene. Deletions cut 6 bases from V and 10 bases from J, with 19 bases between. The CDR3 sequence is 14 residues long. Germline CDR1 reads LGHNA; CDR2 reads YNFKEQ. In DNA, the CDR3 is TGTGCCAGCAGGCCAAGAACGCGGTTCGGGGAGCAGTTCTTC. Its translation: CASRPRTRFGEQFF.

This clonotype was seen repeatedly, ten times or more. The V and J genes are TRBV11-2 and TRBJ2-5; D may be TRBD1 (6 bases). CDR1 is SGHAT and CDR2 is FQNNGV in the germline V gene. The CDR3 extends over 13 amino acids. The V end lost 4 bases, the J end lost 1 base, and 7 bases lay between the germline ends. CDR3 bases: TGTGCCAGCAGCTGGACAGTCCAAGAGACCCAGTACTTC. It specifies CASSWTVQETQYF.

The chain is built from TRBV3-1 and TRBJ1-2; TRBD1 might be the D (5 bases). This CDR3 has 14 amino acids. Trimming stripped 5 bases from V and 8 bases from J, with 18 bases between. The germline V gene encodes CDR1 LGHDT and CDR2 YNNKEL (reference sequence). CDR3 sequence (DNA): TGTGCCAGCAGCTTTTCCCAGGGAGCGGACGGCTACACCTTC. Its translation: CASSFSQGADGYTF.

This clonotype has a count of ten or more. The chain combines TRBV12-3 or TRBV12-4 with TRBJ2-7; possible D gene TRBD2, 5 bases. The CDR3 consists of 14 residues. Trimming stripped 3 bases from V and 6 bases from J, with 15 bases between. CDR3 in DNA: TGTGCCAGCAGTTTTGGACGGGAAGAAAGCGAGCAGTACTTC. Translated, it gives CASSFGREESEQYF.

This chain joins TRBV20-1 and TRBJ2-2; 11 nucleotides align to TRBD2. The V gene end was trimmed by 5 bases and the J gene end by 3 bases; junction bases not matched to a gene: 8. CDR3 length: 16 amino acids. From germline, CDR1 is DFQATT and CDR2 SNEGSKA (reference sequence). CDR3 nucleotide sequence: TGCAGTGCTCAGGGGCGGGGACTAGCGGACACCGGGGAGCTGTTTTTT. It specifies CSAQGRGLADTGELFF.

V is TRBV5-1 and J is TRBJ1-4; TRBD1 agrees at 7 bases. Germline V gives CDR1 SGHRS, CDR2 YFSETQ. With 4 bases clipped from V and 8 bases from J, the junction kept 8 bases outside the gene matches. This CDR3 region has 14 residues. The CDR3 loop reads CASSPDRVGEKLFF. CDR3 sequence (DNA): TGCGCCAGCAGCCCCGACAGGGTAGGCGAAAAACTGTTTTTT.

The J gene is TRBJ1-5, the V gene TRBV10-3; 8 positions match TRBD1. Losses at the gene ends were 9 bases for V and 2 bases for J; bases not matched to a gene: 9. CDR1 and CDR2 from the germline V gene are ENHRY and SYGVKD. The CDR3 runs to 15 residues. The CDR3 loop reads CAISPQGAGNQPQHF. The CDR3 bases are TGTGCCATAAGCCCGCAGGGGGCTGGCAATCAGCCCCAGCATTTT.

The CDR3 coding sequence is TGTGCCAGCAGCTGGGGACTAGCCGAGAGTCCCCAGTACTTC. It specifies CASSWGLAESPQYF. This rearrangement joins TRBV6-2 or TRBV6-3 to TRBJ2-5; 9 bases map to TRBD2. The CDR3 contains 14 residues. The germline V gene has CDR1 MNHEY and CDR2 SVGEGT. V lost 6 bases, J lost 9 bases, and 11 bases stayed unmatched.

This sequence joins TRBV29-1 and TRBJ1-4; D perhaps matches TRBD1 (5 bases). Germline loops: CDR1 SQVTM, CDR2 ANQGSEA. Between the trimmed V and J ends, which lost 5 bases and 4 bases, there was a span of 8 bases. The CDR3 extends over 12 amino acids. CDR3 nucleotides: TGCAGCGTTAGACAGAGTAATGAAAAACTGTTTTTT. Protein sequence: CSVRQSNEKLFF.

In its sample, this clonotype was seen a few times. The chain uses TRBV29-1 and TRBJ1-2; D is unclear. Germline CDR1 is SQVTM and CDR2 is ANQGSEA. The V end was cut by 4 bases, the J end by 6 bases, with 12 bases between. The CDR3 has 12 residues. The CDR3 loop reads CSVGSSGNGYTF. DNA for the CDR3: TGCAGCGTTGGGTCCAGCGGGAATGGCTACACCTTC.

This clonotype was recorded at least ten times. The chain recombines TRBV25-1 with TRBJ1-1; a weak D match, TRBD1 (6 bases). Trimming left V 6 bases short and J 6 bases short, with 14 bases between. Germline-derived CDR1 and CDR2 are MGHDK and SYGVNS. The CDR3 extends over 13 amino acids. Written as DNA, the CDR3 is TGTGCCAGCAGCCCGCGAGGGGGGCCTGAAGCTTTCTTT. This translates into CASSPRGGPEAFF.

The rearrangement joins TRBV2 to TRBJ2-7; TRBD1 aligns across 10 bases. From germline, CDR1 is SNHLY and CDR2 FYNNEI. There are 13 residues in the CDR3. V lost 10 bases, J lost 2 bases, and 5 bases stayed unmatched. The CDR3 loop is CAKGQGTAYEQYF. The DNA of the CDR3 is TGTGCCAAGGGACAGGGGACAGCCTACGAGCAGTACTTC.

This clonotype has just a few counts. This chain uses TRBV5-1 with TRBJ1-4; TRBD1 matches at 7 bases. V was pared by 2 bases and J by 8 bases, with 9 bases of the junction left unmatched. CDR3 length equals 15 residues. Looked up from germline, CDR1 is SGHRS and CDR2 is YFSETQ. CDR3 sequence reads: CASSLSRTGGEKLFF. The CDR3 nucleotides read TGCGCCAGCAGCTTATCGAGGACAGGAGGAGAAAAACTGTTTTTT.

V and J are TRBV19 and TRBJ2-3, with a tentative D call TRBD1 (6 bases). The germline CDR1 and CDR2 sequences are LNHDA and SQIVND (reference sequence). Trimming pared 6 bases from V and 2 bases from J, leaving 12 bases between. The CDR3 consists of 14 residues. The DNA of the CDR3 is TGTGCCAGTAGGACCAGACAGGCCACAGATACGCAGTATTTT. As protein: CASRTRQATDTQYF.

This clonotype came up once. The chain recombines TRBV4-1 with TRBJ1-2; D is perhaps TRBD1 (6 bases). V was pared by 4 bases and J by 8 bases, with 26 bases between. The length of the CDR3 is 17 residues. Germline-derived CDR1 and CDR2 are MGHRA and YSYEKL. CDR3 amino acids: CASSPQKRGGGANGYTF. CDR3 coding DNA: TGCGCCAGCAGCCCCCAAAAGAGGGGGGGGGGCGCCAACGGCTACACCTTC.

This clonotype was seen a handful of times. The V call is TRBV20-1, the J call TRBJ2-1, with TRBD2 matching 7 bases. This CDR3 spans 16 amino acids. The germline V gene encodes CDR1 DFQATT and CDR2 SNEGSKA (reference sequence). The V and J ends lost 6 bases and 7 bases, in that order; junction bases with no gene match: 18. CDR3 protein: CSAQGLGRGSWNEQFF. Written as DNA, the CDR3 is TGCAGTGCCCAAGGACTAGGGCGGGGGTCCTGGAATGAGCAGTTCTTC.

The rearrangement joins TRBV6-5 to TRBJ2-3; 8 nucleotides agree with TRBD1. The V gene's germline CDR1 is MNHEY and CDR2 SVGAGI. J lost 1 base, V lost 2 bases, and 2 bases had no gene match. This CDR3 is 15 amino acids long. CDR3 amino acids: CASSYGGQGTDTQYF. DNA for the CDR3: TGTGCCAGCAGTTACGGGGGACAGGGCACAGATACGCAGTATTTT.

The gene calls are TRBV29-1 and TRBJ2-7; D not certain. The CDR3 contains 13 residues. Per the germline V gene, CDR1 is SQVTM and CDR2 is ANQGSEA. V dropped 6 bases and J dropped 2 bases, with 14 bases sitting between them. CDR3 residues: CSVGNLGAYEQYF. The CDR3, as DNA: TGCAGCGTGGGAAATCTGGGTGCCTACGAGCAGTACTTC.

The chain uses TRBV4-1 and TRBJ2-7; 7 nucleotides align to TRBD1. Germline V lookup: CDR1 MGHRA, CDR2 YSYEKL. The CDR3 is 16 residues long. Trimming removed 3 bases from V and 5 bases from J; junction bases left unmatched: 13. The CDR3: CASSHPSPGQRHEQYF. The DNA of the CDR3 is TGCGCCAGCAGCCATCCTTCCCCGGGACAGCGCCACGAGCAGTACTTC.

The chain is built from TRBV10-3 and TRBJ2-1; 12 nucleotides agree with TRBD2. V was pared by 7 bases and J by 7 bases, with 2 bases of the junction left unmatched. CDR1 ENHRY and CDR2 SYGVKD come from the germline V gene. The CDR3 sequence is 13 residues long. The chain's CDR3 is CAITLAGGNEQFF. CDR3 in DNA: TGTGCCATCACCCTAGCGGGAGGGAATGAGCAGTTCTTC.

This chain joins TRBV6-1 and TRBJ2-2; TRBD2 agrees at 12 bases. The CDR3 is 18 residues long. The V gene end was trimmed by 5 bases and the J gene end by 6 bases; junction bases not matched to a gene: 13. Per the germline V gene, CDR1 is MNHNS and CDR2 is SASEGT. The CDR3 here is CASSRKGLAGGSAGELFF. The CDR3 DNA follows: TGTGCCAGCAGTCGAAAGGGGCTAGCGGGAGGGAGTGCCGGGGAGCTGTTTTTT.

This chain links TRBV11-2 with TRBJ2-1; D gene ambiguous. The CDR3 covers 14 residues. The V end lost 0 bases, the J end lost 7 bases, and 10 bases lay between the germline ends. CDR1 is SGHAT and CDR2 is FQNNGV in the germline V gene. The CDR3 loop is CASSLDRVGNEQFF. The CDR3 coding sequence is TGTGCCAGCAGCTTAGATCGGGTGGGGAATGAGCAGTTCTTC. The variable domain in full, with the rest retrieved from reference TRBV11-2 and TRBJ2-1, is EAGVAQSPRYKIIEKRQSVAFWCNPISGHATLYWYQQILGQGPKLLIQFQNNGVVDDSQLPKDRFSAERLKGVDSTLKIQPAKLEDSAVYLCASSLDRVGNEQFFGPGTRLTVL.

This clonotype has a handful of counts. The chain joins TRBV20-1 to TRBJ2-7; a possible D gene is TRBD2 (6 bases). Germline V gene sequence: CDR1 DFQATT, CDR2 SNEGSKA (reference sequence). CDR3 size: 13 residues. Trimming pared 6 bases from V and 5 bases from J, leaving 17 bases between. DNA of the CDR3: TGCAGTGCGTTGAATGGCGGGACCAACGAGCAGTACTTC. This gives the protein CSALNGGTNEQYF.